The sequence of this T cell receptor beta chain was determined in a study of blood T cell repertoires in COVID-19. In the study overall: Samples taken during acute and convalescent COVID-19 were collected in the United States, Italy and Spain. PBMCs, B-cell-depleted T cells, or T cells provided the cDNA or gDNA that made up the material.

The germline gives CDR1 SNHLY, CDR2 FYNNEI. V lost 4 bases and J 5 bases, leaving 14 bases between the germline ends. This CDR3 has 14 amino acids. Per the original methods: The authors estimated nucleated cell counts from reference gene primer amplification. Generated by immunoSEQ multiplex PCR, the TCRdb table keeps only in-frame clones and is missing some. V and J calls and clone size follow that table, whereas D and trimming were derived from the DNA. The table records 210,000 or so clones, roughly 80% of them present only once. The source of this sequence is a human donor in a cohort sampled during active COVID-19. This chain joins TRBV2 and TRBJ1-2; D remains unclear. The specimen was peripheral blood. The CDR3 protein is CASSADLPGYGYTF. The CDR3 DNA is TGTGCCAGCAGTGCCGACCTCCCGGGATATGGCTACACCTTC. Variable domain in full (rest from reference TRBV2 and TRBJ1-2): EPEVTQTPSHQVTQMGQEVILRCVPISNHLYFYWYRQILGQKVEFLVSFYNNEISEKSEIFDDQFSVERPDGSNFTLKIRSTKLEDSAMYFCASSADLPGYGYTFGSGTRLTVV.